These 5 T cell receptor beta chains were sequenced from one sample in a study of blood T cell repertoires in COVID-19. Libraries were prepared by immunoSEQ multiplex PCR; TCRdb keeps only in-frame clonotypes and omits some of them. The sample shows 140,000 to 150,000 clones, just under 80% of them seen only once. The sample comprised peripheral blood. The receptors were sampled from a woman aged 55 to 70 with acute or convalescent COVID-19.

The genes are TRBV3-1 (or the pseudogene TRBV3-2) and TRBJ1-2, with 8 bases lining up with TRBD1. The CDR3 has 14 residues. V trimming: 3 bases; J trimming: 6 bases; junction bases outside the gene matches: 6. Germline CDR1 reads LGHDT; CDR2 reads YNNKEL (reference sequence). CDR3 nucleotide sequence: TGTGCCAGCAGCCACGGGACAGGTTTCCATGGCTACACCTTC. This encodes CASSHGTGFHGYTF.

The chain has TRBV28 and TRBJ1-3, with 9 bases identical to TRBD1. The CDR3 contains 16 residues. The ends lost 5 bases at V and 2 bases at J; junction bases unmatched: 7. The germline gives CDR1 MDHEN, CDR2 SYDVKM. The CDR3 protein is CASSQYRGQAGNTIYF. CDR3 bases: TGTGCCAGCAGTCAGTACAGGGGGCAAGCTGGAAACACCATATATTTT.

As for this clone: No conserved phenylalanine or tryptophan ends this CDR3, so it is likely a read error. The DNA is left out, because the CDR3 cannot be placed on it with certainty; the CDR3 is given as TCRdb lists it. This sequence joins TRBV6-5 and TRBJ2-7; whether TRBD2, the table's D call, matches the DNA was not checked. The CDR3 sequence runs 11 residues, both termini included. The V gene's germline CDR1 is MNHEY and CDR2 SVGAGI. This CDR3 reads CASRTSGSLSS.

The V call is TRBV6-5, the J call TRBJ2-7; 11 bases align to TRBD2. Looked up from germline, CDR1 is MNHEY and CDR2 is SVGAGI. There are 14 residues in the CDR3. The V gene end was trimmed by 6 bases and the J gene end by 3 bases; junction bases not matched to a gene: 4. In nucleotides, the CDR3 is TGTGCCAGCAGCTTGACTAGCGGGAACTACGAGCAGTACTTC. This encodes CASSLTSGNYEQYF.

In nucleotides, the CDR3 is TGTGCCAGCATCGGTCTCGGACTAGCGGGAATCGATGAGCAGTTCTTC. This translates into CASIGLGLAGIDEQFF. The chain employs TRBV6-6 and TRBJ2-1, with 12 bases matching TRBD2. The V and J ends lost 7 bases and 8 bases, in that order; junction bases with no gene match: 12. This CDR3 has 16 amino acids. CDR1 is MNHNY, CDR2 SVGAGI, per germline (reference sequence).